This TCR beta chain was documented in a study of shared clonotypes between healthy human individuals. About the research overall: Three plates were used per donor for CD4 naive, three for CD4 memory, two for CD8 naive and one for CD8 memory.

Donors included only healthy HIV-negative adults lacking recent acute infections or vaccinations. Division of CD4+ cells produced a CD45RA+ naive subset and a CD45RA-negative memory subset. Remarks on this clone: Its antigen is undetermined.

Overall study findings and caveats: Naive CD4 clonotypes overlapped across a handful of donors at roughly 5.1%.

The method was immunoSEQ multiplex PCR; TCRdb's version includes in-frame clones alone and lacks a portion of them. The table has more than 2 million clones, about 94% seen once. CDR1 and CDR2 (germline): KGHSH, LQKENI. The CDR3 runs 14 residues. With 3 bases clipped from V and 4 bases from J, the junction kept 5 bases outside the gene matches. Sequencing was performed on naive CD4+ T cells sorted from blood. As for subset: CD45RA+ positively selected. The rearrangement links TRBV18 to TRBJ1-1; TRBD1 aligns across 7 bases. This TCR derives from a man younger than 35 in good health. The CDR3 loop reads CASSPQGGATEAFF. CDR3 in DNA: TGTGCCAGCTCACCCCAGGGGGGTGCCACTGAAGCTTTCTTT.